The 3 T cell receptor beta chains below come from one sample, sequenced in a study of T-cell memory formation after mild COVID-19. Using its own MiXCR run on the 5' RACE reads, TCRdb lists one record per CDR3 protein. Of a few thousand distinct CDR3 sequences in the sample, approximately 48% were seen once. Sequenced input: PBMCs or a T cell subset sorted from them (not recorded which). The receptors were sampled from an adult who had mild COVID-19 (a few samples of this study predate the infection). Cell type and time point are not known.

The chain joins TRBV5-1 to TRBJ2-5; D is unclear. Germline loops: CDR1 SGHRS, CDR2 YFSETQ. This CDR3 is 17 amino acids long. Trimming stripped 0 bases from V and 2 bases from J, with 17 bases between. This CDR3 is CASSLEVRRVVQETQYF. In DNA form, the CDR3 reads TGCGCCAGCAGCTTGGAAGTCCGACGTGTGGTTCAAGAGACCCAGTACTTC.

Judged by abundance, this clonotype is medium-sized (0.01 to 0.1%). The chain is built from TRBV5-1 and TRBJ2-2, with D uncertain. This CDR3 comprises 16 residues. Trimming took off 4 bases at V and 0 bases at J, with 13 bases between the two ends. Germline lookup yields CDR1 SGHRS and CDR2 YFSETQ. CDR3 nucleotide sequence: TGCGCCAGCAGCCCCCGGGCGGTTCCGAACACCGGGGAGCTGTTTTTT. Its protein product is CASSPRAVPNTGELFF.

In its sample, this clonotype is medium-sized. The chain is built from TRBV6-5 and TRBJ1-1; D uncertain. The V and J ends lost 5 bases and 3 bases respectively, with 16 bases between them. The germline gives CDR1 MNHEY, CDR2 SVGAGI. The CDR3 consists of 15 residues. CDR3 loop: CASSRTHIGHTEAFF. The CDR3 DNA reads TGTGCCAGCAGTCGAACTCACATTGGCCACACTGAAGCTTTCTTT.